The rows below give T cell receptor beta chains drawn from one sample of a study of T cells in Graves' hyperthyroidism and ophthalmopathy. TCRdb fed the multiplex PCR reads into MiXCR, producing one record per CDR3 protein. The repertoire has roughly 500,000 distinct CDR3 sequences, about 24% of them found once; the top ten carry around 10%. The sample comprised blood. Receptors were obtained from a woman in her 30s with Graves' ophthalmopathy. Each CDR3 is given with its conserved first and last residue. The D gene is left open where the match is weak. Clone size is given for some rows only: seen once, a few or many times, or a class if the clone is expanded.

j_call v_call clone_size d_call cdr3_nt cdr3_aa
TRBJ2-7 TRBV7-6 many NA TGTGCCAGCAGCTTAGGTCCGGATTCCTACGAGCAGTACTTC CASSLGPDSYEQYF
TRBJ2-5 TRBV27 NA NA TGTGCCAGCAGTTTATCGCCCCAAGCAGGCGAGACCCAGTACTTC CASSLSPQAGETQYF
TRBJ1-5 TRBV3-1 few NA TGTGCCAGCAGCCAAAACGTTAATAGCAATCAGCCCCAGCATTTT CASSQNVNSNQPQHF
TRBJ1-3 TRBV20-1 few NA TGCAGTGCTCCCACGGACGGAAACACCATATATTTT CSAPTDGNTIYF
TRBJ1-1 TRBV4-1 many NA TGCGCCAGCAGCCAAGTCCCCGGGACCACTGAAGCTTTCTTT CASSQVPGTTEAFF
TRBJ1-1 TRBV20-1 NA NA TGCAGTGCTTTGACTGGGGAAGCTTTCTTT CSALTGEAFF
TRBJ1-1 TRBV5-1 many NA TGCGCCAGCAGCTTGGCGAAAGACGCTGAAGCTTTCTTT CASSLAKDAEAFF
TRBJ2-3 TRBV10-3 NA TRBD2 TGTGCCATCAGTGGTGGCACTAGCGACTTCACAGATACGCAGTATTTT CAISGGTSDFTDTQYF
TRBJ2-6 TRBV11-2 many NA TGTGCCACAGATTACTCTGGGGCCAACGTCCTGACTTTC CATDYSGANVLTF
TRBJ2-7 TRBV7-9 NA NA TGTGCCAGCAGCTTGAATCGCGACGGCTCCTACGAGCAGTACTTC CASSLNRDGSYEQYF
TRBJ2-4 TRBV12-3/TRBV12-4 many TRBD1 TGTGCCAGCAGGCCACAGGGGGCCAAAAACATTCAGTACTTC CASRPQGAKNIQYF
TRBJ2-5 TRBV2 NA NA TGTGCCAGCAGTGTGGGGGTTATAGAGACCCAGTACTTC CASSVGVIETQYF
TRBJ2-5 TRBV6-1 few TRBD2 TGTGCCAGCAGTGGTCAGCTGGGGGGGGAGACCCAGTACTTC CASSGQLGGETQYF
TRBJ2-7 TRBV27 many NA TGTGCCAGCGGTTACTACGAGCAGTACTTC CASGYYEQYF
TRBJ2-7 TRBV24-1 NA TRBD1 TGTGCCACCAGTGATTTAGACCCGAACAGGGGACGCTACGAGCAGTACTTC CATSDLDPNRGRYEQYF
TRBJ2-5 TRBV6-1 many NA TGTGCCAGCCAGCCAGATAGCCAAGAGACCCAGTACTTC CASQPDSQETQYF
TRBJ2-2 TRBV2 NA NA TGTGCCAGCAGTCGGGGCGAAGGCACCGGGGAGCTGTTTTTT CASSRGEGTGELFF
TRBJ1-1 TRBV20-1 NA NA TGCAGTGCTAGGGGGTGGGGGAGCACTGAAGCTTTCTTT CSARGWGSTEAFF
TRBJ2-7 TRBV12-3/TRBV12-4 NA NA TGTGCCAGCAGTCCGAAACAGGGAACCTCCTACGAGCAGTACTTC CASSPKQGTSYEQYF
TRBJ2-7 TRBV7-3 many NA TGTGCCAGCAGCGTCGGGGCCCAGGGCTACGAGCAGTACTTC CASSVGAQGYEQYF
TRBJ2-3 TRBV24-1 many NA TGTGCCACCAGTGATCCGACCGAGAGGGCAGATACGCAGTATTTT CATSDPTERADTQYF
TRBJ2-2 TRBV6-1 NA TRBD2 TGTGCCAGCAGTGAAATTAGCGGGAGCGGTACCGGGGAGCTGTTTTTT CASSEISGSGTGELFF
TRBJ1-5 TRBV15 NA NA TGTGCCACCAGCGGCAGGGTTCTTCAGCCCCAGCATTTT CATSGRVLQPQHF
TRBJ1-1 TRBV20-1 many NA TGCAGTACAGTAGGTCACCTGAACACTGAAGCTTTCTTT CSTVGHLNTEAFF
TRBJ1-2 TRBV4-1 many NA TGCGCCAGCAGCCAAGTCGGGGGGCCGGCCTATGGCTACACCTTC CASSQVGGPAYGYTF
TRBJ1-1 TRBV28 few NA TGTGCCACCGTCCCCCCTATATGGGACACTGAAGCTTTCTTT CATVPPIWDTEAFF
TRBJ1-5 TRBV28 few NA TGTGCCAGCAGTTTAGACCTGGGAGCTCAGCCCCAGCATTTT CASSLDLGAQPQHF
TRBJ2-2 TRBV2 many TRBD1 TGTGCCAGCACCGGACAGGGGGCCGGGGAGCTGTTTTTT CASTGQGAGELFF
TRBJ2-7 TRBV6-1 many NA TGTGCCAGCACCGACCGCTACGAGCAGTACTTC CASTDRYEQYF
TRBJ1-2 TRBV5-1 many TRBD1 TGCGCCAGCAGCAAAGCCAGGGGGTTGGACTATGGCTACACCTTC CASSKARGLDYGYTF
TRBJ1-1 TRBV16 NA TRBD1 TGTGCCAGCAGCCGTACAAGAGGGGGCCAGAACACTGAAGCTTTCTTT CASSRTRGGQNTEAFF
TRBJ2-7 TRBV29-1 many NA TGCAGCGTTGTCATGCGGGACAGCTCCTACGAGCAGTACTTC CSVVMRDSSYEQYF